These 14 T cell receptor beta chains came from one sample sequenced in a study of siplizumab effects on memory and regulatory T cells. Data came from immunoSEQ multiplex PCR; TCRdb stores just in-frame clones and leaves some out. The top ten clones hold about 11% of a sample with around 100,000 clones, around nine tenths of them seen once. The sequenced material came from non-Treg CD4+ T cells sorted from blood. The receptor set was obtained from a human donor in good health.

V and J are TRBV27 and TRBJ1-2; 7 bases are shared with TRBD1. This CDR3 comprises 13 residues. Trimming cost V 6 bases and J 4 bases; bases outside gene matches: 5. Germline loops: CDR1 MNHEY, CDR2 SMNVEV (reference sequence). The CDR3 coding sequence is TGTGCCAGCAGCCGGGACAGCGGCTATGGCTACACCTTC. It translates to CASSRDSGYGYTF.

V and J are TRBV5-1 and TRBJ2-4; D might be TRBD2 (7 bases). This CDR3 spans 19 amino acids. V was cut by 0 bases and J by 2 bases, with 21 bases left in between. Germline V gene sequence: CDR1 SGHRS, CDR2 YFSETQ. The CDR3 nucleotides read TGCGCCAGCAGCTTGGAAGGGGGAGGGATCGATGTAACCAAAAACATTCAGTACTTC. Protein: CASSLEGGGIDVTKNIQYF.

The J gene is TRBJ2-4, the V gene TRBV7-2; 8 bases map to TRBD1. This CDR3 is 16 amino acids long. Germline V gene sequence: CDR1 SGHTA, CDR2 FQGNSA. V was clipped by 2 bases and J by 5 bases; unmatched bases: 8. CDR3 coding DNA: TGTGCCAGCAGCTTATTTCAGGGGGCGTCCCAAAACATTCAGTACTTC. This gives the protein CASSLFQGASQNIQYF.

The V gene is TRBV2, the J gene TRBJ2-1; D remains ambiguous. CDR1 is SNHLY, CDR2 FYNNEI, per germline. Trimming took 7 bases from V and 4 from J, leaving 5 bases between them. This CDR3 contains 11 residues. In nucleotides, the CDR3 is TGTGCCAGCACGAGTTACAATGAGCAGTTCTTC. Amino acid sequence: CASTSYNEQFF. The variable domain in full, completed from reference TRBV2 and TRBJ2-1, reads EPEVTQTPSHQVTQMGQEVILRCVPISNHLYFYWYRQILGQKVEFLVSFYNNEISEKSEIFDDQFSVERPDGSNFTLKIRSTKLEDSAMYFCASTSYNEQFFGPGTRLTVL.

This chain joins TRBV5-1 and TRBJ1-1; no firm D call. This CDR3 is 15 amino acids long. The germline V and J ends were trimmed by 3 bases and 0 bases, with 12 bases remaining between them. Germline V gene sequence: CDR1 SGHRS, CDR2 YFSETQ. The CDR3 protein is CASSSHGEVNTEAFF. The CDR3 DNA reads TGCGCCAGCAGCTCCCACGGGGAGGTGAACACTGAAGCTTTCTTT.

CDR3 DNA: TGTGCCAGCAGTTTAATCCAGCACTCCTACAATGAGCAGTTCTTC. Its protein product is CASSLIQHSYNEQFF. The rearrangement uses TRBV28 and TRBJ2-1; D is uncertain. V was shortened by 2 bases and J by 0 bases, with 8 bases between the two germline ends. The CDR3 contains 15 residues. Per the germline V gene, CDR1 is MDHEN and CDR2 is SYDVKM.

The rearrangement uses TRBV25-1 and TRBJ2-1; D unclear. Germline assignment: CDR1 MGHDK and CDR2 SYGVNS. Trimming cost V 1 base and J 7 bases, with 17 bases left between them. This CDR3 is built from 16 residues. CDR3: CASSESFRRLENEQFF. The DNA of the CDR3 is TGTGCCAGCAGTGAATCGTTCAGGAGATTGGAGAATGAGCAGTTCTTC.

The rearrangement joins TRBV21-1 to TRBJ2-2; TRBD1 reflects the table's D call only, with no check against the DNA. TRBV21-1 is shown as a pseudogene. The CDR3 consists of 16 residues. The CDR3 DNA sequence: TGTGCCAGCAGGGGCCCGAAGGACAGGGACCCCGGGGAGCTGTTTTTT. Its protein product is CASRGPKDRDPGELFF.

This rearrangement joins TRBV2 to TRBJ1-3; 8 nucleotides match TRBD1. Germline CDR1 and CDR2: SNHLY and FYNNEI. V was clipped by 6 bases and J by 4 bases; unmatched bases: 8. The CDR3 has 15 amino acids. CDR3 in amino acids: CASRGGQGGGNTIYF. DNA of the CDR3: TGTGCCAGCAGGGGAGGACAGGGCGGCGGAAACACCATATATTTT.

The gene calls are TRBV30 and TRBJ2-2; 10 positions agree with TRBD1. J was trimmed by 7 bases and V by 7 bases; bases with no gene match: 15. The CDR3 spans 16 residues. Germline V gene sequence: CDR1 GTSNPN, CDR2 SVGIG (reference sequence). CDR3 bases: TGTGCCTACTACTTTCCGGGACAGGGGTCGGGCGGGGAGCTGTTTTTT. It yields the protein CAYYFPGQGSGGELFF.

The gene calls are TRBV5-6 and TRBJ1-2; D is ambiguous. This CDR3 region has 13 residues. Trimming left V 6 bases short and J 6 bases short, with 15 bases between. Germline CDR1 is SGHDT and CDR2 is YYEEEE. The CDR3 sequence: CASKPGEKHGYTF. The CDR3 region has the DNA TGTGCCAGCAAACCCGGGGAAAAACATGGCTACACCTTC.

V and J are TRBV27 and TRBJ2-1; TRBD1 matches at 9 bases. The CDR3 extends over 14 amino acids. The trim removed 6 bases at V and 1 base at J, leaving 1 base unmatched. CDR1 is MNHEY, CDR2 SMNVEV, per germline (reference sequence). Here the CDR3 DNA reads TGTGCCAGCAGGACAGGGGGATCCTACAATGAGCAGTTCTTC. Translated: CASRTGGSYNEQFF.

V gene TRBV7-2 combines with J gene TRBJ2-5; the match to TRBD2 covers 7 bases. CDR1 and CDR2 (germline): SGHTA, FQGNSA. The junction had 15 bases not matched to a gene; V was cut back by 4 bases and J by 7 bases. The CDR3 runs to 16 residues. CDR3 amino acids: CASSSGDYPFPWTQYF. In DNA, the CDR3 is TGTGCCAGCAGCTCGGGGGACTACCCTTTCCCGTGGACCCAGTACTTC. Based on the CDR3 plus reference TRBV7-2 and TRBJ2-5, the full variable domain is GAGVSQSPSNKVTEKGKDVELRCDPISGHTALYWYRQSLGQGLEFLIYFQGNSAPDKSGLPSDRFSAERTGGSVSTLTIQRTQQEDSAVYLCASSSGDYPFPWTQYFGPGTRLLVL.

V is TRBV15 and J is TRBJ2-7, with 7 bases that match TRBD1. The CDR3 is 14 residues long. J gave up 6 bases and V 6 bases, and 11 bases lay outside the gene matches. Germline V lookup: CDR1 LNHNV, CDR2 YYDKDF (reference sequence). Here the CDR3 reads CATSTYRGLSEQYF. In nucleotides, the CDR3 is TGTGCCACCAGTACGTACAGGGGCCTCTCCGAGCAGTACTTC.